Below, 10 T cell receptor beta chains from the same sample are listed, as sequenced in a study of shared clonotypes between healthy human individuals (dated by TCRdb to 2019 to 2021). The library was produced with the immunoSEQ multiplex PCR assay. Imported from immuneACCESS, the table was reduced by TCRdb to in-frame sequences with V and J called. These copies leave out some clones; in studies compared against another copy, an unresolved V gene accounts for under half, and the cause of the remainder is not known. This sample gives about 2.4 million clones in total; more than 85% of them show up just once. 0.36% of the sample rests with the top ten. The sample taken for sequencing was naive CD4+ T cells from PBMCs. Sample cell subset or site, as interpreted from the label and publication: CD45RA+ positively selected. These receptors all come from a man in his late teens or twenties in good health. Some clones in this sample may be carry-over from other donors' samples.

The chain has TRBV11-2 and TRBJ1-1; possible D gene TRBD1, 5 bases. Trimming shortened V by 1 base and J by 5 bases, and 14 bases separated the two germline ends. CDR1 is SGHAT and CDR2 is FQNNGV in the germline V gene. CDR3 length equals 15 residues. The CDR3 DNA is TGTGCCAGCAGCTTAGGTCTGACCAGGGAAACTGAAGCTTTCTTT. Protein product: CASSLGLTRETEAFF.

The chain links TRBV27 to TRBJ2-1; D not resolved. Trimming removed 0 bases at V and 0 bases at J, with 6 bases between. The CDR3 length is 15 residues. CDR1 and CDR2 from the germline V gene are MNHEY and SMNVEV (reference sequence). Written as DNA, the CDR3 is TGTGCCAGCAGTTTATCCCCCGGCTCCTACAATGAGCAGTTCTTC. Encoded protein: CASSLSPGSYNEQFF.

The rearrangement links TRBV6-1 to TRBJ2-5; 7 bases line up with TRBD2. The J call may be incorrect, as the DNA end agrees better with TRBJ2-7. Per germline, CDR1 MNHNS and CDR2 SASEGT. This CDR3 is 12 amino acids long. CDR3 sequence (DNA): TGTGCCAGCGGGGGGACTACCTACGAGCAGTACTTC. The encoded protein is CASGGTTYEQYF.

The chain couples TRBV9 to TRBJ2-3; D remains ambiguous. CDR3 length: 14 amino acids. V was cut by 3 bases and J by 3 bases, with 11 bases left in between. The germline V gene encodes CDR1 SGDLS and CDR2 YYNGEE. The CDR3 protein is CASSARPRTDTQYF. CDR3 nucleotides: TGTGCCAGCAGCGCAAGACCAAGGACAGATACGCAGTATTTT. Supplemented by reference TRBV9 and TRBJ2-3, the full variable domain reads DSGVTQTPKHLITATGQRVTLRCSPRSGDLSVYWYQQSLDQGLQFLIQYYNGEERAKGNILERFSAQQFPDLHSELNLSSLELGDSALYFCASSARPRTDTQYFGPGTRLTVL.

This clone has just a few counts. CDR3 sequence: CASSPLPQGEEAFF. In nucleotides, the CDR3 is TGTGCCAGCAGTCCACTCCCACAGGGGGAGGAGGCTTTCTTT. This chain links TRBV27 with TRBJ1-1, with TRBD1 identical over 8 bases. Trimming at V came to 5 bases and at J to 11 bases, leaving 13 bases not matched to a gene. Germline assignment: CDR1 MNHEY and CDR2 SMNVEV (reference sequence). This CDR3 region has 14 residues.

This chain links TRBV6-1 with TRBJ2-2; TRBD2 matches 9 bases. The ends lost 1 base at V and 2 bases at J; junction bases unmatched: 5. CDR1 is MNHNS and CDR2 is SASEGT in the germline V gene. This CDR3 has 17 amino acids. The CDR3 here is CASSEGRTSDNTGELFF. As DNA, the CDR3 is TGTGCCAGCAGTGAAGGAAGGACTAGCGATAACACCGGGGAGCTGTTTTTT.

Turning to this clone: Sequence at one end of the junction differs from germline and may be a read error. The genes are TRBV6-1 and TRBJ1-2, with TRBD1 identical over 8 bases. The CDR3 is 13 residues long. CDR1 is MNHNS and CDR2 is SASEGT in the germline V gene. The CDR3 sequence: CASREGQGYGYTF. In nucleotides, the CDR3 is TGTGCCAGCAGGGAAGGACAGGGCTATGGCTACACCTTC.

A single count supports this clone. The rearrangement uses TRBV29-1 and TRBJ2-3; D gene ambiguous. This CDR3 has 11 residues. Germline V gene data show CDR1 as SQVTM and CDR2 as ANQGSEA. The V and J ends lost 4 bases and 6 bases respectively, with 8 bases between them. The DNA of the CDR3 is TGCAGCGTTGCCGTGGCGGATACGCAGTATTTT. Its translation: CSVAVADTQYF.

This clone has more than one count but fewer than ten. The identical CDR3 is also encoded by other nucleotide sequences in the sample. The V gene is TRBV7-8, the J gene TRBJ1-1; the D is unclear. CDR1 SGHVS and CDR2 FQNEAQ come from the germline V gene. The CDR3 length is 14 residues. V lost 1 base, J lost 1 base, and 7 bases lay in between. The CDR3 sequence is CASSLVSGNTEAFF. The CDR3 DNA follows: TGTGCCAGCAGCTTAGTATCCGGGAACACTGAAGCTTTCTTT.

The V and J genes are TRBV5-6 and TRBJ2-3; 10 positions agree with TRBD2. The CDR3 is 17 amino acids. The trim removed 1 base at V and 0 bases at J, leaving 5 bases unmatched. In germline, CDR1 is SGHDT, CDR2 YYEEEE. The CDR3 nucleotides read TGTGCCAGCAGCTTGATGACTAGCGGGTCTAGCACAGATACGCAGTATTTT. Protein: CASSLMTSGSSTDTQYF. Full variable domain (rest looked up from reference TRBV5-6 and TRBJ2-3): DAGVTQSPTHLIKTRGQQVTLRCSPKSGHDTVSWYQQALGQGPQFIFQYYEEEERQRGNFPDRFSGHQFPNYSSELNVNALLLGDSALYLCASSLMTSGSSTDTQYFGPGTRLTVL.